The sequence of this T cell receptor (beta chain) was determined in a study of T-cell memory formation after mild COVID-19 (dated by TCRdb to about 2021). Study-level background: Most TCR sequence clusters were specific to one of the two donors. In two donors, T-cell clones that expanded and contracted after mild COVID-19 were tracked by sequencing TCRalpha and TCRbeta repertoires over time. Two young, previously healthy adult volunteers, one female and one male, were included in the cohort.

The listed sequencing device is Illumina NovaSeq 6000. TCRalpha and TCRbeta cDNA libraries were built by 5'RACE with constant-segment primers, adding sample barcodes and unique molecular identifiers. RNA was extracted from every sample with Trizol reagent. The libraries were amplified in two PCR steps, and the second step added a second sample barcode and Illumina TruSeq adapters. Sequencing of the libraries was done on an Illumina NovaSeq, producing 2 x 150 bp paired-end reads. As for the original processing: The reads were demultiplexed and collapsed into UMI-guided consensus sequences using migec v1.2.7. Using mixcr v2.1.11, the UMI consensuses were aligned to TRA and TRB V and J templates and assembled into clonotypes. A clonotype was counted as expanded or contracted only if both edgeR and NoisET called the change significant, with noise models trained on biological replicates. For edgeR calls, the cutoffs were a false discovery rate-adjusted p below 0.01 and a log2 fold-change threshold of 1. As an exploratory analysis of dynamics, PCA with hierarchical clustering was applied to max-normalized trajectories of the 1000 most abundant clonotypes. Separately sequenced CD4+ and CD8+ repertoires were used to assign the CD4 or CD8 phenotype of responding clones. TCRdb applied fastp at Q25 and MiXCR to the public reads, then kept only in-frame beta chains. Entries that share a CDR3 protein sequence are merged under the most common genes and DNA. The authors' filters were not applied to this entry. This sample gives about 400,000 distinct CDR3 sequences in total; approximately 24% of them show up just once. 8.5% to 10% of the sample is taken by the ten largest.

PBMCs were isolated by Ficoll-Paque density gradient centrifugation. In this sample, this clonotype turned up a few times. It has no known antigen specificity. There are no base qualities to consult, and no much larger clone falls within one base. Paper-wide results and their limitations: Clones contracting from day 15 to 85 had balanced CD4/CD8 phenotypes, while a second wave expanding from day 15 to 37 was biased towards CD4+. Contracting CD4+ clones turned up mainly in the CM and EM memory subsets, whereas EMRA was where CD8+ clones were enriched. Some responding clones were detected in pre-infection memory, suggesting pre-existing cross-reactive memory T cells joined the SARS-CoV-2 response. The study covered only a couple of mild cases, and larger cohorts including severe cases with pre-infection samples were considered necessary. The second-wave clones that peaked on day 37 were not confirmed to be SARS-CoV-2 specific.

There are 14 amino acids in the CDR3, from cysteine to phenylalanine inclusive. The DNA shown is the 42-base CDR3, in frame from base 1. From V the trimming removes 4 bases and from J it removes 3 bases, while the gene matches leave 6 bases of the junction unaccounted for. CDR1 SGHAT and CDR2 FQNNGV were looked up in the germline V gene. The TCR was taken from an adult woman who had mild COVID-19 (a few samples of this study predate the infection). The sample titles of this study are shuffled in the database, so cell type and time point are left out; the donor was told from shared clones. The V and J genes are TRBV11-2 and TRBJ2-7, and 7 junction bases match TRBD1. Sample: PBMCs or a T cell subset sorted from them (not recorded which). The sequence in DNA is TGTGCCAGCAGCTCAGACAGGGATCACTACGAGCAGTACTTC. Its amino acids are CASSSDRDHYEQYF.